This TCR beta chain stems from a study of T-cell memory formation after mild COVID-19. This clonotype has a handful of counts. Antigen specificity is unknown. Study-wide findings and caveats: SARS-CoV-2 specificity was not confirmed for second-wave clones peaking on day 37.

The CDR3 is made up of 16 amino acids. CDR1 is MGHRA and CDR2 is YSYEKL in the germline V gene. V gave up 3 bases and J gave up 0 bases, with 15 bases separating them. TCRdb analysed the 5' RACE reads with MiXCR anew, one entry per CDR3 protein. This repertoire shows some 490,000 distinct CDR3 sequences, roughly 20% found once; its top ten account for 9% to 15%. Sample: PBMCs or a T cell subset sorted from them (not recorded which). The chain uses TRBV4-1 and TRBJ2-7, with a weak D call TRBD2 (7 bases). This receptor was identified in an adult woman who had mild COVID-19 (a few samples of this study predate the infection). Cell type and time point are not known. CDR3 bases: TGCGCCAGCAGCCACCCTGGGGGGGCTTTCTCCTACGAGCAGTACTTC. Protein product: CASSHPGGAFSYEQYF.